These T cell receptor beta chains were read from a single sample in a study of blood T cell repertoires in COVID-19. Clones were read by immunoSEQ multiplex PCR, and TCRdb kept only the in-frame ones, dropping some. The sample has around 19,000 clones, about 83% seen once; the top ten hold roughly 10%. The sequenced sample consisted of peripheral blood. The source is a human donor in a cohort sampled during active COVID-19. The CDR3 runs from the conserved cysteine through the conserved F or W. The D gene is left open where the match is weak. Clone sizes are given selectively: once, few, many, or a class where the clone is expanded.

j_call | cdr3_length | d_call | clone_size | v_call | cdr3_aa | cdr3_nt
TRBJ2-7 | 11 | - | - | TRBV6-5 | CASRSGYEQYF | TGTGCCAGCAGGTCGGGCTACGAGCAGTACTTC
TRBJ1-5 | 14 | - | - | TRBV30 | CAWSGASLAQPQHF | TGTGCCTGGAGTGGGGCTTCCCTGGCGCAGCCCCAGCATTTT
TRBJ2-1 | 16 | TRBD1 | - | TRBV28 | CASSSRSGGVSGEQFF | TGTGCCAGCAGTAGCCGATCAGGGGGCGTTTCTGGTGAGCAGTTCTTC
TRBJ2-1 | 17 | TRBD2 | few | TRBV19 | CASSVGSWAGVSNEQFF | TGTGCCAGTAGTGTCGGGTCTTGGGCGGGAGTCAGCAATGAGCAGTTCTTC
TRBJ1-2 | 13 | TRBD1 | - | TRBV5-1 | CASSWRDRDGYTF | TGCGCCAGCAGCTGGAGGGACAGGGATGGCTACACCTTC
TRBJ2-7 | 17 | TRBD2 | - | TRBV6-1 | CASSEDGLAGWVYEQYF | TGTGCCAGCAGTGAAGATGGACTAGCGGGGTGGGTATACGAGCAGTACTTC
TRBJ1-1 | 14 | TRBD1 | - | TRBV6-6 | CASREGTGDTEAFF | TGTGCCAGCAGAGAGGGGACAGGGGACACTGAAGCTTTCTTT
TRBJ2-5 | 13 | - | once | TRBV5-1 | CASSLPPGQTQYF | TGCGCCAGCAGCTTGCCCCCGGGTCAGACCCAGTACTTC
TRBJ2-2 | 16 | TRBD2 | - | TRBV7-3 | CASSLTSSGSPGELFF | TGTGCCAGCAGCTTAACATCTAGCGGGAGTCCCGGGGAGCTGTTTTTT
TRBJ2-1 | 15 | - | - | TRBV9 | CASSDGTLSYNEQFF | TGTGCCAGCAGCGACGGGACACTTTCCTACAATGAGCAGTTCTTC
TRBJ2-3 | 16 | - | - | TRBV14 | CASSRYVASSTDTQYF | TGTGCCAGCAGCCGCTATGTAGCGTCGAGCACAGATACGCAGTATTTT
TRBJ2-5 | 16 | - | - | TRBV3-1/TRBV3-2 | CASSWGAGVTQETQYF | TGTGCCAGCAGTTGGGGGGCGGGAGTAACTCAAGAGACCCAGTACTTC
TRBJ2-2 | 18 | - | - | TRBV5-8 | CASSLAWDLRRNTGELFF | TGTGCCAGCAGCTTGGCCTGGGACTTGAGGAGAAACACCGGGGAGCTGTTTTTT
TRBJ1-5 | 13 | - | - | TRBV6-5 | CASSYDNDQPQHF | TGTGCCAGCAGTTACGACAATGATCAGCCCCAGCATTTT
TRBJ1-2 | 14 | - | - | TRBV9 | CASSVLQTNYGYTF | TGTGCCAGCAGCGTTTTACAGACTAACTATGGCTACACCTTC
TRBJ1-3 | 16 | TRBD1 | - | TRBV30 | CAWNSGTGGSGNTIYF | TGTGCCTGGAACTCCGGGACAGGGGGCTCTGGAAACACCATATATTTT
TRBJ2-7 | 14 | TRBD2 | - | TRBV19 | CASSIAGGPYEQYF | TGTGCCAGTAGTATAGCGGGAGGGCCCTACGAGCAGTACTTC
TRBJ2-1 | 14 | TRBD2 | - | TRBV7-3 | CASSLSLAADEQFF | TGTGCCAGCAGCTTAAGCCTAGCGGCAGATGAGCAGTTCTTC
TRBJ2-7 | 14 | - | - | TRBV7-3 | CASSLTGGGYEQYF | TGTGCCAGCAGCTTAACTGGCGGTGGTTACGAGCAGTACTTC
TRBJ2-7 | 14 | - | - | TRBV6-2/TRBV6-3 | CASSSHIASYEQYF | TGTGCCAGCAGTTCCCACATAGCGTCCTACGAGCAGTACTTC
TRBJ2-7 | 13 | - | - | TRBV3-1/TRBV3-2 | CASSQRGGDEQYF | TGTGCCAGCAGCCAGAGAGGGGGAGACGAGCAGTACTTC
TRBJ2-7 | 14 | - | - | TRBV19 | CASSIAPTPYEQYF | TGTGCCAGTAGTATAGCCCCCACTCCGTACGAGCAGTACTTC
TRBJ2-1 | 17 | TRBD2 | - | TRBV7-8 | CASSLAGTSGSYNEQFF | TGTGCCAGCAGCTTAGCGGGGACTAGCGGTTCCTACAATGAGCAGTTCTTC
TRBJ2-3 | 18 | - | - | TRBV7-3 | CASGQTEVRLALVDTQYF | TGTGCCAGCGGGCAAACGGAGGTGAGGCTGGCCCTGGTAGATACGCAGTATTTT
TRBJ1-2 | 12 | - | - | TRBV27 | CATRQASYGYTF | TGTGCCACCAGACAGGCCTCCTATGGCTACACCTTC
TRBJ2-1 | 11 | - | once | TRBV6-6 | CASSSINEQFF | TGTGCCAGCAGCTCTATCAATGAGCAGTTCTTC
TRBJ2-1 | 15 | TRBD2 | - | TRBV5-1 | CASSLTLAGDGEQFF | TGCGCCAGCAGCTTGACTCTAGCGGGAGATGGCGAGCAGTTCTTC
TRBJ2-2 | 15 | TRBD2 | - | TRBV3-1/TRBV3-2 | CASSPLAGADGELFF | TGTGCCAGCAGCCCACTAGCGGGAGCTGACGGGGAGCTGTTTTTT
TRBJ2-7 | 12 | TRBD1 | few | TRBV2 | CASKGQIYEQYF | TGTGCCAGCAAGGGACAGATCTACGAGCAGTACTTC
TRBJ1-3 | 13 | - | - | TRBV6-5 | CASSSRWGNTIYF | TGTGCCAGCAGTTCCAGGTGGGGAAACACCATATATTTT
TRBJ1-5 | 16 | TRBD1 | once | TRBV15 | CATSRSRGQGGQPQHF | TGTGCCACCAGCAGATCCCGGGGACAGGGGGGTCAGCCCCAGCATTTT
TRBJ1-5 | 16 | TRBD1 | - | TRBV4-1 | CASSQQGQGLGRPQHF | TGCGCCAGCAGCCAACAGGGACAGGGTTTGGGTCGGCCCCAGCATTTT
TRBJ2-1 | 15 | - | - | TRBV18 | CASSKAGIGDNEQFF | TGTGCCAGCTCAAAAGCAGGGATTGGGGACAATGAGCAGTTCTTC
TRBJ2-1 | 17 | TRBD2 | - | TRBV5-6 | CASSYRTSGMGYNEQFF | TGTGCCAGCAGCTACCGGACTAGCGGGATGGGTTACAATGAGCAGTTCTTC
TRBJ1-2 | 13 | - | few | TRBV28 | CASSFDGVYGYTF | TGTGCCAGCAGTTTTGACGGAGTCTATGGCTACACCTTC
TRBJ2-5 | 18 | - | - | TRBV14 | CASSLRSQAVAAQETQYF | TGTGCCAGCAGCCTCCGGAGTCAAGCGGTAGCGGCCCAAGAGACCCAGTACTTC
TRBJ2-1 | 15 | - | - | TRBV6-6 | CASSYQGGRDNEQFF | TGTGCCAGCAGTTACCAGGGGGGTAGGGACAATGAGCAGTTCTTC
TRBJ2-7 | 12 | - | - | TRBV5-4 | CASSLGGYEQYF | TGTGCCAGCAGCCTAGGGGGATACGAGCAGTACTTC
TRBJ2-1 | 18 | TRBD2 | - | TRBV4-3 | CASSQDWVAGPDHNEQFF | TGCGCCAGCAGCCAAGATTGGGTAGCGGGCCCCGACCACAATGAGCAGTTCTTC
TRBJ2-7 | 14 | - | medium-sized | TRBV7-9 | CASSQSDSAYEQYF | TGTGCCAGCAGCCAAAGCGACTCCGCCTACGAGCAGTACTTC
TRBJ2-1 | 13 | - | once | TRBV4-3 | CASSQDLYNEQFF | TGCGCCAGCAGCCAAGATCTGTACAATGAGCAGTTCTTC
TRBJ1-2 | 15 | - | - | TRBV7-2 | CASSLDSSTNYGYTF | TGTGCCAGCAGCCTAGACAGTTCCACCAACTATGGCTACACCTTC
TRBJ1-4 | 15 | - | - | TRBV5-1 | CASSWKGAKDEKLFF | TGCGCCAGCAGCTGGAAGGGAGCCAAGGATGAAAAACTGTTTTTT
TRBJ2-2 | 15 | TRBD2 | few | TRBV3-1/TRBV3-2 | CASSHASGATGELFF | TGTGCCAGCAGCCACGCTAGCGGGGCCACCGGGGAGCTGTTTTTT
TRBJ2-7 | 14 | TRBD2 | few | TRBV5-1 | CASSGSGSTYEQYF | TGCGCCAGCAGCGGGAGCGGGAGCACCTACGAGCAGTACTTC
TRBJ1-4 | 15 | - | - | TRBV9 | CASSVVGTEGEKLFF | TGTGCCAGCAGCGTAGTTGGGACGGAGGGTGAAAAACTGTTTTTT
TRBJ2-5 | 15 | TRBD1 | - | TRBV2 | CASSTGTGYGETQYF | TGTGCCAGCAGTACCGGGACAGGGTACGGAGAGACCCAGTACTTC
TRBJ2-7 | 14 | TRBD1 | - | TRBV10-3 | CAIKKGTGDYEQYF | TGTGCCATCAAGAAAGGGACAGGGGACTACGAGCAGTACTTC
TRBJ2-1 | 14 | TRBD2 | - | TRBV3-1/TRBV3-2 | CASGSGNSYNEQFF | TGTGCCAGCGGTAGCGGGAACTCCTACAATGAGCAGTTCTTC
TRBJ2-7 | 13 | - | - | TRBV7-3 | CASSYDYLYEQYF | TGTGCCAGCAGTTATGACTATCTCTACGAGCAGTACTTC
TRBJ2-2 | 16 | - | - | TRBV4-1 | CASSQSGATNTGELFF | TGCGCCAGCAGCCAAAGCGGTGCAACGAACACCGGGGAGCTGTTTTTT
TRBJ2-1 | 15 | - | - | TRBV4-1 | CASSQVGQGYNEQFF | TGCGCCAGCAGCCAAGTTGGGCAGGGATACAATGAGCAGTTCTTC
TRBJ1-2 | 13 | - | - | TRBV27 | CASMARAGYGYTF | TGTGCCAGCATGGCCAGGGCAGGATATGGCTACACCTTC